These 17 T cell receptor beta chains share one sample of origin, sequenced in a study of blood T cell repertoires in COVID-19. The repertoire was sequenced with immunoSEQ multiplex PCR; TCRdb's copy has only in-frame clones and lacks some. The top ten clones hold 5% of a sample with about 140,000 clones, 80% of them seen once. Material: peripheral blood. These TCRs come from a woman in her 50s with acute or convalescent COVID-19.

This sequence joins TRBV9 and TRBJ2-5; a weak D match, TRBD2 (5 bases). V was trimmed by 2 bases and J by 5 bases, leaving 10 bases between them. Germline-derived CDR1 and CDR2 are SGDLS and YYNGEE. The CDR3 is 13 residues long. The CDR3 coding sequence is TGTGCCAGCAGCGTTGGGAGTGGGGAGACCCAGTACTTC. The encoded protein is CASSVGSGETQYF.

This chain joins TRBV5-1 and TRBJ2-3, with 15 positions matching TRBD2. The CDR3 is made up of 15 amino acids. Germline lookup yields CDR1 SGHRS and CDR2 YFSETQ. After removal of 4 bases from V and 9 bases from J, the junction contained 6 bases not matched to a gene. The CDR3 is CASSLPGLAGGTQYF. The CDR3 bases are TGCGCCAGCAGCCTCCCGGGACTAGCGGGGGGCACGCAGTATTTT.

The chain couples TRBV6-4 to TRBJ1-1; tentative D call: TRBD1 (5 bases). Per the germline V gene, CDR1 is MRHNA and CDR2 is SNTAGT. The CDR3 consists of 16 residues. Trimming removed 8 bases from V and 0 bases from J, with 19 bases in between. The CDR3 protein is CASEARDSPMNTEAFF. CDR3 sequence (DNA): TGTGCCAGCGAGGCCAGGGACTCCCCAATGAACACTGAAGCTTTCTTT.

The V call is TRBV4-1, the J call TRBJ1-1; D is undetermined. The CDR3 extends over 16 amino acids. V shed 3 bases and J shed 5 bases, with 19 bases lying between them. Germline CDR1 reads MGHRA; CDR2 reads YSYEKL. The DNA for the CDR3 is TGCGCCAGCAGCCATCCCCCCACCGCCGGAGAGACTGAAGCTTTCTTT. This translates into CASSHPPTAGETEAFF.

The V gene is TRBV24-1, the J gene TRBJ1-5; tentatively, D is TRBD1 (6 bases). The V gene lost 5 bases and the J gene lost 11 bases, with 12 bases spanning the gap. The germline CDR1 and CDR2 sequences are KGHDR and SFDVKD. The CDR3 runs to 12 residues. The CDR3 DNA reads TGTGCCACCAGTGGCCCAACAGGGACCCAGCATTTT. It encodes CATSGPTGTQHF.

The rearrangement links TRBV7-2 to TRBJ1-3, with 7 nucleotides matching TRBD1. The CDR3 spans 14 residues. Per germline, CDR1 SGHTA and CDR2 FQGNSA. The V and J ends lost 7 bases and 4 bases, in that order; junction bases with no gene match: 7. The CDR3 region has the DNA TGTGCCAGCAACTCGGGACAGCTCGGAAACACCATATATTTT. Its protein is CASNSGQLGNTIYF.

This chain joins TRBV5-1 and TRBJ2-2, with a possible D match to TRBD1 (6 bases). The CDR3 runs to 15 residues. Germline V gives CDR1 SGHRS, CDR2 YFSETQ. Trimming shortened V by 8 bases and J by 2 bases, and 16 bases separated the two germline ends. The CDR3 bases are TGCGCCAGTGAGGAAACAGGGTCTAACACCGGGGAGCTGTTTTTT. The encoded protein is CASEETGSNTGELFF.

The chain employs TRBV2 and TRBJ2-5; 7 nucleotides match TRBD1. Germline V gives CDR1 SNHLY, CDR2 FYNNEI. CDR3 length: 13 amino acids. The J segment lost 2 bases and the V segment lost 6 bases, leaving 3 bases of the junction unmatched. CDR3 bases: TGTGCCAGCAGGAGGGGGCATCAAGAGACCCAGTACTTC. It encodes CASRRGHQETQYF.

This chain uses TRBV7-9 with TRBJ2-1; 7 bases fit TRBD2. The V gene's germline CDR1 is SEHNR and CDR2 FQNEAQ (reference sequence). The V segment lost 8 bases and the J segment 3 bases; nucleotides outside the gene matches: 4. This CDR3 is 13 amino acids long. Here the CDR3 reads CASGASGYNEQFF. In DNA, the CDR3 is TGTGCCAGCGGGGCTAGCGGCTACAATGAGCAGTTCTTC.

This clone has more than one count but fewer than ten. The chain is built from TRBV7-3 and TRBJ2-7; tentatively, D is TRBD2 (5 bases). V lost 2 bases to trimming and J lost 6 bases, with 11 bases between them. The V gene's germline CDR1 is SGHTA and CDR2 FQGTGA. The CDR3 runs to 13 residues. CDR3 nucleotides: TGTGCCAGCAGCTTAGAAGGTCGGGGCGAGCAGTACTTC. Translation: CASSLEGRGEQYF. Variable domain in full (rest from reference TRBV7-3 and TRBJ2-7): GAGVSQTPSNKVTEKGKYVELRCDPISGHTALYWYRQSLGQGPEFLIYFQGTGAADDSGLPNDRFFAVRPEGSVSTLKIQRTERGDSAVYLCASSLEGRGEQYFGPGTRLTVT.

The chain joins TRBV6-6 to TRBJ2-1; D not resolved. CDR3 length equals 13 residues. Germline V CDR1 and CDR2: MNHNY, SVGAGI (reference sequence). V lost 5 bases and J lost 1, with 6 bases in between. CDR3 in DNA: TGTGCCAGCAGTCGTGAGTCCTACAATGAGCAGTTCTTC. This translates into CASSRESYNEQFF.

In this sample, this clone turned up once. This chain joins TRBV4-3 and TRBJ2-1, with 11 bases aligning to TRBD2. CDR1 is LGHNA, CDR2 YSLEER, per germline. The CDR3 is 18 residues long. The junction had 10 bases not matched to a gene; V was cut back by 0 bases and J by 6 bases. The CDR3 is CASSQDPRSSGGFNEQFF. The CDR3 bases are TGCGCCAGCAGCCAAGATCCCCGATCTAGCGGGGGGTTCAATGAGCAGTTCTTC.

This clone has only one observation. V gene TRBV19 combines with J gene TRBJ1-5; TRBD1 aligns across 8 bases. Germline loops: CDR1 LNHDA, CDR2 SQIVND (reference sequence). V dropped 5 bases and J dropped 7; count of bases not matched to a gene: 7. CDR3 size: 14 residues. CDR3 protein: CASSATGGGQPQHF. The CDR3 DNA is TGTGCCAGTAGTGCAACAGGGGGAGGGCAGCCCCAGCATTTT.

The chain has TRBV18 and TRBJ2-2; TRBD2 is a possible D gene (6 bases). Deletions cut 6 bases from V and 5 bases from J, with 16 bases between. The CDR3 length is 15 residues. CDR1 and CDR2 (germline): KGHSH, LQKENI. CDR3 bases: TGTGCCAGCTCCCCGGGAGTGGCGAGGACCGGGGAGCTGTTTTTT. It is translated as CASSPGVARTGELFF.

The chain carries TRBV9 and TRBJ2-7, with TRBD2 matching over 8 bases. Germline values: CDR1 SGDLS, CDR2 YYNGEE. The CDR3 is made up of 16 amino acids. V lost 4 bases, J lost 6 bases, and 15 bases stayed unmatched. The CDR3: CASSRSGLAGSLEQYF. The DNA for the CDR3 is TGTGCCAGCAGCCGGAGTGGACTAGCCGGGTCTCTCGAGCAGTACTTC.

This clone has a single count. One junction end disagrees with the germline gene, perhaps due to a read error. The V and J genes are TRBV7-2 and TRBJ2-1, with D possibly being TRBD1 (6 bases). This CDR3 has 15 residues. Looked up from germline, CDR1 is SGHTA and CDR2 is FQGNSA. The CDR3 protein is CASSLVGHSNNEQFF. The CDR3 nucleotides read TGTGCCAGCAGCTTAGTGGGACACTCCAACAATGAGCAGTTCTTC.

The chain recombines TRBV27 with TRBJ2-7; a possible D gene is TRBD2 (7 bases). Germline-derived CDR1 and CDR2 are MNHEY and SMNVEV (reference sequence). This CDR3 is built from 14 residues. V shed 6 bases and J shed 8 bases, with 20 bases lying between them. CDR3 amino acids: CASRGREGVWKQYF. Here the CDR3 DNA reads TGTGCCAGCAGAGGGAGGGAGGGGGTTTGGAAGCAGTACTTC.